One T cell receptor (beta chain) is described in this entry. The data originate from a study of T cells after posttransplantation cyclophosphamide. The naive gate required viable CD3+CD4+ or CD3+CD8+ cells with CCR7+CD45RA+CD45RO-CD95-CD27+CD28+ phenotype. TCRdb keeps only in-frame clones here, not all; method: immunoSEQ multiplex PCR. This sample yields some 20,000 clones, of which 95% to 98% are seen a single time; under 0.2% belongs to the top ten. The TCR sequence derives from a man in his forties or fifties in good health, CMV-negative, and a related stem cell transplant donor. The sequencing sample was made of naive CD4+ T cells sorted from PBMCs.

CDR3 amino acids: CASRRDINQPQHF. CDR3 nucleotides: TGTGCCAGCAGACGGGACATTAATCAGCCCCAGCATTTT. The chain links TRBV28 to TRBJ1-5, with a tentative D call TRBD1 (6 bases). The CDR3 spans 13 residues. The V gene lost 6 bases and the J gene lost 4 bases, with 10 bases spanning the gap. Germline CDR1 and CDR2: MDHEN and SYDVKM.